This TCR beta chain came from a study of beta chain features in type 1 diabetes. The study, taken as a whole, reports: Shorter TCRB CDR3s, moderately but significantly so, marked every one of the four CD4+ subsets in Type 1 diabetes patients. Still unanswered here is whether HLA type influences TCRB rearrangement.

As every portion of the isolated RNA was reverse transcribed, the sequencing read expressed TCRB transcripts. Measured with immunoSEQ multiplex PCR; TCRdb has only the in-frame clones, and not every one. The table records almost 350,000 clones, around 9.3% of them present only once. Only a few counts were recorded for this clone. The antigen is undetermined. Input material: central memory CD4+ T cells from blood. The TCR was taken from a man aged 25-45 years with type 1 diabetes.

The CDR3 DNA is TGTGCCAGCAGTTTTGACAGGGCATCTACAGATACGCAGTATTTT. It is translated as CASSFDRASTDTQYF. The J gene is TRBJ2-3, the V gene TRBV13; 7 bases line up with TRBD1. Unmatched junction bases numbered 9, after V lost 6 bases and J lost 3 bases. The CDR3 is 15 amino acids. Germline V gives CDR1 PRHDT, CDR2 FYEKMQ (reference sequence). The full variable domain, rest sourced from reference TRBV13 and TRBJ2-3, is AAGVIQSPRHLIKEKRETATLKCYPIPRHDTVYWYQQGPGQDPQFLISFYEKMQSDKGSIPDRFSAQQFSDYHSELNMSSLELGDSALYFCASSFDRASTDTQYFGPGTRLTVL.